A single sample gave rise to the 15 T cell receptor beta chains below, sequenced in a study of beta chain features in type 1 diabetes. Isolated RNA was reverse transcribed in full, so expressed TCRB transcripts were sequenced. The repertoire was sequenced with immunoSEQ multiplex PCR; TCRdb's copy has only in-frame clones and lacks some. The sample contains about 340,000 clones, 7.5% to 9% of which appear only once. The specimen was central memory CD4+ T cells from blood. These receptors were obtained from a woman between 18 and 29 years old in good health.

This clone was seen more than once but under ten times. The gene calls are TRBV9 and TRBJ2-3, with 7 bases that match TRBD2. From germline, CDR1 is SGDLS and CDR2 YYNGEE. J gave up 0 bases and V 4 bases, and 5 bases lay outside the gene matches. The CDR3 has 15 amino acids. This CDR3 is CASSQTSRSTDTQYF. The CDR3 coding sequence is TGTGCCAGCAGCCAGACTAGCCGGAGCACAGATACGCAGTATTTT.

This clone was found many times. The V gene is TRBV19, the J gene TRBJ2-1, with 9 bases matching TRBD1. The CDR3 covers 14 residues. V was pared by 3 bases and J by 11 bases, with 8 bases of the junction left unmatched. Germline CDR1 and CDR2: LNHDA and SQIVND (reference sequence). CDR3 nucleotides: TGTGCCAGTAGTATTACGGGACAGGGTCTTAAGCAGTTCTTC. This sequence encodes CASSITGQGLKQFF.

The chain couples TRBV28 to TRBJ2-5; D is unclear. The CDR3 contains 14 residues. The germline V and J ends were trimmed by 7 bases and 3 bases, with 15 bases remaining between them. Germline loops: CDR1 MDHEN, CDR2 SYDVKM. CDR3 region: CASTSFARKETQYF. CDR3 nucleotides: TGTGCCAGCACCTCCTTCGCCAGGAAAGAGACCCAGTACTTC.

The chain is built from TRBV4-2 and TRBJ1-2, with no clear D. CDR1 and CDR2 from the germline V gene are LGHNA and YNFKEQ. The CDR3 sequence is 13 residues long. V was cut by 0 bases and J by 2 bases, with 4 bases left in between. CDR3: CASSQDLNYGYTF. In nucleotides, the CDR3 is TGTGCCAGCAGCCAAGATCTCAACTATGGCTACACCTTC.

The CDR3 DNA follows: TGTGCCAGCACCGAGGGGGGCGAAGAGACCCAGTACTTC. Protein: CASTEGGEETQYF. The chain uses TRBV6-6 and TRBJ2-5, with D perhaps being TRBD1 or TRBD2 (6 bases each). Germline loops: CDR1 MNHNY, CDR2 SVGAGI (reference sequence). Trimming shortened V by 7 bases and J by 3 bases, and 12 bases separated the two germline ends. CDR3 length: 13 residues.

As DNA, the CDR3 is TGCGCCAGCAGCTTGGGAGGAGGGGTATCCTACGAGCAGTACTTC. Encoded protein: CASSLGGGVSYEQYF. The chain carries TRBV5-1 and TRBJ2-7; perhaps TRBD2 as D (6 bases). Trimming removed 0 bases at V and 1 base at J, with 11 bases between. The CDR3 spans 15 residues. Germline CDR1 SGHRS, CDR2 YFSETQ.

The sample holds a few counts of this clone. This chain joins TRBV13 and TRBJ1-3; possibly TRBD1 for D (5 bases). This CDR3 comprises 14 residues. Trimming pared 2 bases from V and 4 bases from J, leaving 9 bases between. CDR1 and CDR2 from the germline V gene are PRHDT and FYEKMQ (reference sequence). The CDR3 nucleotides are TGTGCCAGCAGCTTATGGGGGTACGGAAACACCATATATTTT. Amino acids: CASSLWGYGNTIYF.

This clone was observed many times. In the same sample, other DNA sequences code for this CDR3. The CDR3 sequence is CATSRDRGQDTQYF. CDR3 nucleotides: TGTGCCACCAGCAGAGACAGGGGGCAAGATACGCAGTATTTT. The genes are TRBV15 and TRBJ2-3, with 8 bases matching TRBD1. The CDR3 covers 14 residues. After removal of 0 bases from V and 5 bases from J, the junction contained 1 base not matched to a gene. The germline CDR1 and CDR2 sequences are LNHNV and YYDKDF (reference sequence).

This clone was seen many times. The rearrangement uses TRBV7-3 and TRBJ2-1; unclear D gene. V lost 0 bases to trimming and J lost 1 base, with 10 bases between them. Germline V gene lookup returns CDR1 SGHTA and CDR2 FQGTGA. The length of the CDR3 is 16 residues. The DNA for the CDR3 is TGTGCCAGCAGCTTAACGCGAAGTGCGTCCTACAATGAGCAGTTCTTC. Translation gives CASSLTRSASYNEQFF.

About this clone: Other nucleotide sequences from this sample produce the same CDR3. The J gene is TRBJ1-1, the V gene TRBV18; D is ambiguous. V was shortened by 3 bases and J by 1 base, with 9 bases between the two germline ends. This CDR3 contains 14 residues. Germline assignment: CDR1 KGHSH and CDR2 LQKENI. The chain's CDR3 is CASSPTSQNTEAFF. In DNA, the CDR3 is TGTGCCAGCTCACCGACCAGCCAGAACACTGAAGCTTTCTTT. Drawing the rest from reference TRBV18 and TRBJ1-1, the complete variable domain is NAGVMQNPRHLVRRRGQEARLRCSPMKGHSHVYWYRQLPEEGLKFMVYLQKENIIDESGMPKERFSAEFPKEGPSILRIQQVVRGDSAAYFCASSPTSQNTEAFFGQGTRLTVV.

Only a few counts were recorded for this clone. CDR3 DNA: TGTGCCAGCAGTTTATCTTTTGGTCCCTATGGCTACACCTTC. This sequence encodes CASSLSFGPYGYTF. The chain couples TRBV27 to TRBJ1-2, with D hard to call. The CDR3 has 14 residues. Trimming left V 0 bases short and J 4 bases short, with 9 bases between. Looked up from germline, CDR1 is MNHEY and CDR2 is SMNVEV (reference sequence).

In its sample, this clone was seen many times. V and J are TRBV7-8 and TRBJ2-3, with D maybe TRBD2 (5 bases). V was shortened by 5 bases and J by 0 bases, with 12 bases between the two germline ends. The length of the CDR3 is 15 residues. The germline gives CDR1 SGHVS, CDR2 FQNEAQ. DNA of the CDR3: TGTGCCAGCAGCCCGAAATGGACTAGCACAGATACGCAGTATTTT. Its translation is CASSPKWTSTDTQYF. Using reference TRBV7-8 and TRBJ2-3 for the parts outside the CDR3, the full variable domain is GAGVSQSPRYKVAKRGQDVALRCDPISGHVSLFWYQQALGQGPEFLTYFQNEAQLDKSGLPSDRFFAERPEGSVSTLKIQRTQQEDSAVYLCASSPKWTSTDTQYFGPGTRLTVL.

This clone was seen a handful of times. The J gene is TRBJ2-1, the V gene TRBV6-1; 8 bases are a match to TRBD2. The CDR3 sequence is 15 residues long. Trimming at V came to 6 bases and at J to 2 bases, leaving 6 bases not matched to a gene. CDR1 and CDR2 from the germline V gene are MNHNS and SASEGT. CDR3 protein: CASRKAGVTYNEQFF. DNA of the CDR3: TGTGCCAGCAGGAAAGCGGGAGTTACCTACAATGAGCAGTTCTTC.

The V call is TRBV6-5, the J call TRBJ2-7, with 7 bases lining up with TRBD2. V was clipped by 5 bases and J by 2 bases; unmatched bases: 9. CDR1 is MNHEY and CDR2 is SVGAGI in the germline V gene. The CDR3 length is 15 residues. This chain's CDR3 is CASSPPEAGAYEQYF. The CDR3 DNA reads as TGTGCCAGCAGTCCCCCGGAGGCGGGAGCCTACGAGCAGTACTTC.

The CDR3 bases are TGTGCCAGCAGCTCGGGTTCTCGGCGGAAACAAGAGACCCAGTACTTC. This gives the protein CASSSGSRRKQETQYF. The chain employs TRBV7-9 and TRBJ2-5; D call uncertain. The ends were cut back, 4 bases at V and 2 bases at J, with 17 bases in the middle. Germline assignment: CDR1 SEHNR and CDR2 FQNEAQ (reference sequence). This CDR3 is 16 amino acids long.